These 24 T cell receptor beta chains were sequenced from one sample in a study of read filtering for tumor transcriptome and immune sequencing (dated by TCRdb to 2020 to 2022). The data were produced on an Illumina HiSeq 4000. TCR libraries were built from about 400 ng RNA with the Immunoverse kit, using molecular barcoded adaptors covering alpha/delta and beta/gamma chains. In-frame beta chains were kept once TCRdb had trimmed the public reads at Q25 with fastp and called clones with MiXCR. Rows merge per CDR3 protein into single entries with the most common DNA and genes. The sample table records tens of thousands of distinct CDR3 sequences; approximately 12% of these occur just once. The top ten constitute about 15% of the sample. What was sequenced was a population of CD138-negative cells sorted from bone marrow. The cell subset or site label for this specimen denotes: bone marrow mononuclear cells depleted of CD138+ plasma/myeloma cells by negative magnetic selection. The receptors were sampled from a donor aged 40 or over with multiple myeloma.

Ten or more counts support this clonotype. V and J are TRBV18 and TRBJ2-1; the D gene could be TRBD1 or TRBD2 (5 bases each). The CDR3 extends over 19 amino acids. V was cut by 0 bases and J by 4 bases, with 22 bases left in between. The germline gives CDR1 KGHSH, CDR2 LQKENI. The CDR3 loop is CASSPPRISEGTEYNEQFF. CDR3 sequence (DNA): TGTGCCAGCTCACCACCCAGGATCTCAGAGGGGACCGAATACAATGAGCAGTTCTTC. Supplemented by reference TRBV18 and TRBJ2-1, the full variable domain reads NAGVMQNPRHLVRRRGQEARLRCSPMKGHSHVYWYRQLPEEGLKFMVYLQKENIIDESGMPKERFSAEFPKEGPSILRIQQVVRGDSAAYFCASSPPRISEGTEYNEQFFGPGTRLTVL.

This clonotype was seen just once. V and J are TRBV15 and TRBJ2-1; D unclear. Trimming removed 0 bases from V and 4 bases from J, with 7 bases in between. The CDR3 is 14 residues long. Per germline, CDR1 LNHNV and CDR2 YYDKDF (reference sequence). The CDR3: CATSRDAAYNEQFF. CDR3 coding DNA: TGTGCCACCAGCAGAGATGCGGCGTACAATGAGCAGTTCTTC.

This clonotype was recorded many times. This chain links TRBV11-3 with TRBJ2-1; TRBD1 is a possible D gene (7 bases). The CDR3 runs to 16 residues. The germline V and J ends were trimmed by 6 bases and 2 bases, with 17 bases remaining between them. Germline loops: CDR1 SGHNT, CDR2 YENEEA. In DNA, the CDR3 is TGTGCCAGCAGATTTAGGGGGGACAGAGCCTACAATGAGCAGTTCTTC. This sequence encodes CASRFRGDRAYNEQFF.

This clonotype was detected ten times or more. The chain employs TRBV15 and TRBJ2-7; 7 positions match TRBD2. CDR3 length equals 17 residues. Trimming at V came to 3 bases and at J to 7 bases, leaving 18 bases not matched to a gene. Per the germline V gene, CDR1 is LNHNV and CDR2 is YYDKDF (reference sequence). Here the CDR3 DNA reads TGTGCCACCAGCAGCAGAAGACGGGCTAGCGGCCTTGAAGAGCAGTACTTC. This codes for CATSSRRRASGLEEQYF.

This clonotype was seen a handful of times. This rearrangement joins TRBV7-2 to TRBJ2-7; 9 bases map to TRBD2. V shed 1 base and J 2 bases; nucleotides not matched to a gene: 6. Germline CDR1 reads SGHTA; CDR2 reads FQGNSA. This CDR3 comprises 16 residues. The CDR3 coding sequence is TGTGCCAGCAGCTTAGTACCTAGCGGGGCTGCCTACGAGCAGTACTTC. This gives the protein CASSLVPSGAAYEQYF.

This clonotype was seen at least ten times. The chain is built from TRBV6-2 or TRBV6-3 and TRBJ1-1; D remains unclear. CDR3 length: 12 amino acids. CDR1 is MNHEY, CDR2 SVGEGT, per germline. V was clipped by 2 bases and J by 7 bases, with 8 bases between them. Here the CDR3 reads CASSYPAVEAFF. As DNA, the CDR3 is TGTGCCAGCAGTTACCCAGCCGTTGAAGCTTTCTTT.

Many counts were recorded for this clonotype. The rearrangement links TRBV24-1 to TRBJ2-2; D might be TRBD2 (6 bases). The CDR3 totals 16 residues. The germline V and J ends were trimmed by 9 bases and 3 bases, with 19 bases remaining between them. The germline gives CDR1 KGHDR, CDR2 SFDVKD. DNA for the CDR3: TGTGCCACCGGGTCTGGTTCGGGGGATTACACCGGGGAGCTGTTTTTT. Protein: CATGSGSGDYTGELFF.

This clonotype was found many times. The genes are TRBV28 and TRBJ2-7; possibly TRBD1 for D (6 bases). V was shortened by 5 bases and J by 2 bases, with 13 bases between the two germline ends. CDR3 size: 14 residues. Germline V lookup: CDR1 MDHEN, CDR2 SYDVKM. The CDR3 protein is CASSPLTGAYEQYF. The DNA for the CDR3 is TGTGCCAGCAGTCCCCTGACAGGAGCCTACGAGCAGTACTTC.

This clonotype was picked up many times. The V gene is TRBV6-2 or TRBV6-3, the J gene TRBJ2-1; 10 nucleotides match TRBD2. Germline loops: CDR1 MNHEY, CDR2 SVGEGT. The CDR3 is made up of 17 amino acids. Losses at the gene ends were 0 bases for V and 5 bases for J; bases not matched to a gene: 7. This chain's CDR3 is CASSYSLASGSDNEQFF. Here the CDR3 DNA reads TGTGCCAGCAGTTACTCATTGGCTAGCGGGAGCGACAATGAGCAGTTCTTC.

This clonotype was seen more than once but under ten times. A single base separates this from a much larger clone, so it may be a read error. This chain's CDR3 is CASSRDTRFSGNTIYF. The CDR3 bases are TGTGCCAGCAGCAGAGACACGCGGTTCTCTGGAAACACCATATATTTT. The V call is TRBV6-6, the J call TRBJ1-3; D unresolved. V was shortened by 6 bases and J by 0 bases, with 15 bases between the two germline ends. This CDR3 is 16 amino acids long. CDR1 is MNHNY and CDR2 is SVGAGI in the germline V gene (reference sequence).

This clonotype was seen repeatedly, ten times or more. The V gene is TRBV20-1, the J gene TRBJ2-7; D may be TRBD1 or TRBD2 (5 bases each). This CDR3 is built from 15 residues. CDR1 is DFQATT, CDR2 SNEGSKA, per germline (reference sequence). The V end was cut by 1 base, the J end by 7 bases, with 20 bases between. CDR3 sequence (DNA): TGCAGTGCTAGAGTGCCGGGGCCAACCTCTTGGGAGCAGTACTTC. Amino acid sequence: CSARVPGPTSWEQYF.

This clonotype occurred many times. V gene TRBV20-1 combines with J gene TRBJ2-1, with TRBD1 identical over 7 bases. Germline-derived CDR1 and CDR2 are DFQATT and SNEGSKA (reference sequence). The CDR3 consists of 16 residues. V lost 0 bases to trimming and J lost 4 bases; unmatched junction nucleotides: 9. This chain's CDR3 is CSARDPRDSSYNEQFF. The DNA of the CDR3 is TGCAGTGCTAGAGACCCCCGGGACAGTTCTTACAATGAGCAGTTCTTC.

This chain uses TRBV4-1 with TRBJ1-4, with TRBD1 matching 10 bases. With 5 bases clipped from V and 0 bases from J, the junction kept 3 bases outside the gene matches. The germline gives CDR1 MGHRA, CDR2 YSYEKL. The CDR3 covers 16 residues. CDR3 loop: CASSWTGGPTNEKLFF. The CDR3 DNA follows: TGCGCCAGCAGCTGGACAGGGGGGCCAACTAATGAAAAACTGTTTTTT.

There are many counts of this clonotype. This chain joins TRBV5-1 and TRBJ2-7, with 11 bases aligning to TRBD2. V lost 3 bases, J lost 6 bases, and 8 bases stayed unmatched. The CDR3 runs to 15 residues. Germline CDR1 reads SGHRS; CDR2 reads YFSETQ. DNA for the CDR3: TGCGCCAGCAGCTACGCTCTAGCGGGAGGCGTCGAGCAGTACTTC. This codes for CASSYALAGGVEQYF.

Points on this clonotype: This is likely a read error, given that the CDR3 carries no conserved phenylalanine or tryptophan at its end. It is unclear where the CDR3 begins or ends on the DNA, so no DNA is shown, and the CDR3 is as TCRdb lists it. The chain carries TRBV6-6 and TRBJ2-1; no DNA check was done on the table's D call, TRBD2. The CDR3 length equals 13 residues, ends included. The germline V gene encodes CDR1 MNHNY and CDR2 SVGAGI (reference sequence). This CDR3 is CAIKREGRNEQLL.

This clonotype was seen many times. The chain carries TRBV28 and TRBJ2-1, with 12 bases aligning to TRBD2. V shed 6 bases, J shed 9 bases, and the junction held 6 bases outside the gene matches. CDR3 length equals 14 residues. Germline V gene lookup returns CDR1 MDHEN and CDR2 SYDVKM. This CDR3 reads CASRLTSGSFEQFF. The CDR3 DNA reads TGTGCCAGCAGACTGACTAGCGGGAGTTTTGAGCAGTTCTTC.

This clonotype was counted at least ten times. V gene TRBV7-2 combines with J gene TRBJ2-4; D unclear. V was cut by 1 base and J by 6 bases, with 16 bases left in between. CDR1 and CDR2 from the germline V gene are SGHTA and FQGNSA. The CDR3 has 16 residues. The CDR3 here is CASSLGGSPSINIQYF. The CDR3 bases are TGTGCCAGCAGCTTAGGAGGCAGCCCGTCAATAAACATTCAGTACTTC.

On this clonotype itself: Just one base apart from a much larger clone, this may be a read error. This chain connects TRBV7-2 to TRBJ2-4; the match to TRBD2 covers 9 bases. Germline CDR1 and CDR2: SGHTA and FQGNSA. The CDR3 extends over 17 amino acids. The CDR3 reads CASSLDDPSGTKSIQYF. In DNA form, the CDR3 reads TGTGCCAGCAGCTTAGATGACCCTAGCGGGACCAAAAGCATTCAGTACTTC.

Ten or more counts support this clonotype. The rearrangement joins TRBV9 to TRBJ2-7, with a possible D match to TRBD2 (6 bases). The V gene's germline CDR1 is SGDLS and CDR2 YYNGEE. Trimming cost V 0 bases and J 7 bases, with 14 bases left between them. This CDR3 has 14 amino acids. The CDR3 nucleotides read TGTGCCAGCAGCGTAGGTCCTTCGGCGGGAGAGCAGTACTTC. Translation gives CASSVGPSAGEQYF.

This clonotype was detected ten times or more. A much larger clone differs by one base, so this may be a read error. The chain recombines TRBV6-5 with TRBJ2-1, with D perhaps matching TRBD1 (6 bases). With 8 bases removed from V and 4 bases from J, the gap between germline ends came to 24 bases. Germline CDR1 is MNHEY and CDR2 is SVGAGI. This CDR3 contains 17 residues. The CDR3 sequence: CASGGRRQGRVYNEQFF. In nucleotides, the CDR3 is TGTGCCAGCGGGGGCCGAAGGCAGGGGCGCGTTTACAATGAGCAGTTCTTC.

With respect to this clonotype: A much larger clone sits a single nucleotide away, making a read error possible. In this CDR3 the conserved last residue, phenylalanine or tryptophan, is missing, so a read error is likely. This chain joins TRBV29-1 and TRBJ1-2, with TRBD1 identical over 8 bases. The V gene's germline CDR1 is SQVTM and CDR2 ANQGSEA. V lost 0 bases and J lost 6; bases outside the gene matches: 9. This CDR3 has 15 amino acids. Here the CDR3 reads CSVEEGSGGADGYTL. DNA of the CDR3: TGCAGCGTTGAAGAAGGGTCAGGGGGCGCGGATGGCTACACCCTC.

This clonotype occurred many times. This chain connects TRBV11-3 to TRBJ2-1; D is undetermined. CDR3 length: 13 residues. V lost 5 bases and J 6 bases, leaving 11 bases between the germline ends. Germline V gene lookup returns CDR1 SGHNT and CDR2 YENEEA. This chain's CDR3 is CASSAQSVNEQFF. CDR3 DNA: TGTGCCAGCAGCGCCCAATCGGTCAATGAGCAGTTCTTC.

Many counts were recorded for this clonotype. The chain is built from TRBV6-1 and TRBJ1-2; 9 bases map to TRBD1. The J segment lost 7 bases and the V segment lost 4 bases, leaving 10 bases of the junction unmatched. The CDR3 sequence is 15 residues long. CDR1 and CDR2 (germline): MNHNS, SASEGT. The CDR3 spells CASSGPGQGRTGYTF. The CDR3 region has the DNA TGTGCCAGCAGTGGCCCGGGACAGGGTCGGACTGGCTACACCTTC.

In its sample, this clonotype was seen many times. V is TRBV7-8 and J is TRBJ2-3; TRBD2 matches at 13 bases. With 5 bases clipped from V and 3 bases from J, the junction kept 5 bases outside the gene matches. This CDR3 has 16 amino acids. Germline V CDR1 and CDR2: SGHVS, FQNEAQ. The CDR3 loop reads CASSVTTSGRTDTQYF. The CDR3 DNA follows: TGTGCCAGCAGCGTAACGACTAGCGGGAGGACAGATACGCAGTATTTT.